The T cell receptor beta chain described here comes from a study of T cell clonotyping in hematopoietic cell transplantation. The V end lost 4 bases, the J end lost 0 bases, and 9 bases lay between the germline ends. The germline CDR1 and CDR2 sequences are SGHDN and FVKESK. This CDR3 spans 14 amino acids. Study-wide findings and caveats: Pathologically expanded recipient clonotypes increased progressively from day 30 to day 180 as diversity fell. CD4 and CD8 repertoire contributions could not be separated without sorting. Few recipient clonotypes overlapped donors; over 95% were de novo at given depth.

A remark on this clone: Its cognate antigen is unknown.

The protocol was immunoSEQ multiplex PCR, while the TCRdb copy is restricted to in-frame clones and leaves out a portion. The sample has fewer than 80,000 clones; approximately 94% are singletons. This clonotype was sampled from a man aged 45-65 years in good health. Some clones in this sample may be carry-over from other donors' samples. Specimen: peripheral blood mononuclear cells. V and J are TRBV14 and TRBJ1-1; D remains unclear. CDR3 sequence: CASSPQPMNTEAFF. Written as DNA, the CDR3 is TGTGCCAGCAGCCCTCAGCCGATGAACACTGAAGCTTTCTTT.